This paragraph covers one T cell receptor (beta chain) sequence. The antigen is unknown. The data are from a study of cytomegalovirus exposure and HLA in healthy donors. Study results and limitations: About 180 TCR beta chains were listed as cytomegalovirus-associated. It was reported that the classifier diagnosed cytomegalovirus status with high specificity and sensitivity in both the original and validation cohorts.

Libraries were prepared by immunoSEQ multiplex PCR; TCRdb keeps only in-frame clonotypes and omits some of them. The sample has about 160,000 clones; about 85% are singletons. The V and J ends lost 2 bases and 9 bases, in that order; junction bases with no gene match: 10. Germline assignment: CDR1 MNHNY and CDR2 SVGAGI (reference sequence). CDR3 size: 15 residues. What was sequenced was PBMCs. The J gene is TRBJ1-3, the V gene TRBV6-6, with TRBD1 matching 7 bases. This receptor was obtained from a man aged 25 to 45 in good health and CMV-seropositive. The CDR3 region is CASSYRDSAQGTIYF. The CDR3 region has the DNA TGTGCCAGCAGTTACAGGGACAGTGCACAGGGCACCATATATTTT.